These 7 T cell receptor beta chains were sequenced from one sample in a study of blood T cell repertoires in COVID-19. Produced via immunoSEQ multiplex PCR; TCRdb's table is partial and in-frame only. In the table there are 120,000 or so clones, around 87% of which are singletons. Material: peripheral blood. The source is a woman aged 65 to 85 with acute or convalescent COVID-19.

Here the CDR3 DNA reads TGCAGTGCTAGAGTGACGGGCGAGCAGTACTTC. Its protein is CSARVTGEQYF. The V call is TRBV20-1, the J call TRBJ2-7; no clear D gene. V lost 1 base, J lost 6 bases, and 7 bases lay in between. CDR1 is DFQATT and CDR2 is SNEGSKA in the germline V gene (reference sequence). The CDR3 runs 11 residues.

The chain recombines TRBV9 with TRBJ1-2; 7 bases line up with TRBD1. Trimming cost V 0 bases and J 4 bases; bases outside gene matches: 6. Germline V gives CDR1 SGDLS, CDR2 YYNGEE. The CDR3 is 15 residues long. Written as DNA, the CDR3 is TGTGCCAGCAGCGTAGACCCGGGACAGCTCTATGGCTACACCTTC. Its protein is CASSVDPGQLYGYTF.

A single count supports this clone. The chain uses TRBV19 and TRBJ1-6; D perhaps matches TRBD1 (6 bases). V lost 8 bases to trimming and J lost 8 bases, with 19 bases between them. The CDR3 extends over 15 amino acids. From germline, CDR1 is LNHDA and CDR2 SQIVND (reference sequence). The CDR3 coding sequence is TGTGCCAGTTCACTACGGGCAGGGGAGCATTCACCCCTCCACTTT. It encodes CASSLRAGEHSPLHF.

This chain uses TRBV19 with TRBJ1-5, with D unclear. V dropped 3 bases and J dropped 0 bases, with 21 bases sitting between them. CDR3 length: 19 amino acids. Germline V gene lookup returns CDR1 LNHDA and CDR2 SQIVND (reference sequence). The CDR3 is CASSIQRGGYTYSNQPQHF. In DNA, the CDR3 is TGTGCCAGTAGTATTCAACGGGGAGGCTACACTTATAGCAATCAGCCCCAGCATTTT.

This clone has just one count. J is TRBJ1-1 and V is TRBV28; TRBD1 might be the D (5 bases). The CDR3 has 12 amino acids. V dropped 7 bases and J dropped 6 bases, with 12 bases sitting between them. Germline V gene data show CDR1 as MDHEN and CDR2 as SYDVKM. The CDR3, as DNA: TGTGCCAGCATTTACCGGGACTCTGAAGCTTTCTTT. It specifies CASIYRDSEAFF.

This clone was picked up a small number of times. V is TRBV28 and J is TRBJ2-7, with 11 bases matching TRBD2. The CDR3 runs to 14 residues. After removal of 10 bases from V and 6 bases from J, the junction contained 11 bases not matched to a gene. The V gene's germline CDR1 is MDHEN and CDR2 SYDVKM. The CDR3: CAIAGTSGLGEQYF. The CDR3 bases are TGTGCCATCGCCGGGACTAGCGGCCTGGGCGAGCAGTACTTC.

The rearrangement links TRBV6-5 to TRBJ1-5; perhaps TRBD1 as D (5 bases). Trimming cost V 2 bases and J 3 bases, with 8 bases left between them. The CDR3 sequence is 14 residues long. Germline-derived CDR1 and CDR2 are MNHEY and SVGAGI. CDR3 sequence: CASSYGGSNQPQHF. The CDR3 region has the DNA TGTGCCAGCAGTTACGGGGGGTCCAATCAGCCCCAGCATTTT.